Given below is one T cell receptor (beta chain) in context. The data are from a study of blood T cell repertoires in COVID-19. On the study more broadly: T cells, B-cell-depleted T cells, or PBMCs provided the cDNA or gDNA that served as material.

CDR1 and CDR2 (germline): MNHEY, SMNVEV (reference sequence). After removal of 5 bases from V and 2 bases from J, the junction contained 3 bases not matched to a gene. The CDR3 has 14 amino acids. Under the authors' procedure: Nucleated cell counts were estimated from reference gene primer amplification. Produced via immunoSEQ multiplex PCR; TCRdb's table is partial and in-frame only. The V and J calls and clone size are taken from that table; D and trimming were inferred from the DNA. Among some 150,000 clones listed, 80% to 90% were seen once. The sample consisted of peripheral blood. The chain combines TRBV27 with TRBJ2-1, with 7 positions matching TRBD1. This clonotype was sampled from a woman aged 35 to 49 with acute or convalescent COVID-19. The CDR3 DNA sequence: TGTGCCAGCAGTATAGGGACAGCCTACAATGAGCAGTTCTTC. Residues: CASSIGTAYNEQFF.